This TCR beta chain appears in the sequencing data of a study of a mutant IDH1 vaccine in newly diagnosed glioma. The CDR3 has 15 amino acids. Germline values: CDR1 SEHNR, CDR2 FQNEAQ (reference sequence). V shed 5 bases, J shed 3 bases, and the junction held 9 bases outside the gene matches. A note on this clone: Antigen: not known.

Assay used: immunoSEQ multiplex PCR; TCRdb lists only in-frame clones, some missing. Seen here are around 50,000 clones, less than 85% observed once, and the top ten hold about 4.3%. Stated time point: week 47, end of study. Vaccination used 300 ug of mutant IDH1 20-mer peptide per dose, with topical imiquimod. The V and J genes are TRBV7-9 and TRBJ1-2; 7 positions match TRBD1. This TCR came from a woman between 25 and 40 years old with glioma. Some clones in this sample may be carry-over from other donors' samples. The sample was PBMCs, taken from a glioma patient whose treatment included an IDH1 peptide vaccine. In DNA form, the CDR3 reads TGTGCCAGCAGCGAAAACAGGGGAGGGGACTATGGCTACACCTTC. Its translation is CASSENRGGDYGYTF.